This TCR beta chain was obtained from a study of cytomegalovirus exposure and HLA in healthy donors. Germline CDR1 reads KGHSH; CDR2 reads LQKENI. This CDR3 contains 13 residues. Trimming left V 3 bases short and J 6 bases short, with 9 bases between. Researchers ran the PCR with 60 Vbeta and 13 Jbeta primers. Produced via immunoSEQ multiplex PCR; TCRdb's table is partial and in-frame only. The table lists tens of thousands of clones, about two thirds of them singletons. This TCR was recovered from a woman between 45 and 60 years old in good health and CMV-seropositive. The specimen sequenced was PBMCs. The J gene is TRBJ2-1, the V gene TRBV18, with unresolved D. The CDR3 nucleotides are TGTGCCAGCTCACCGGCAATGGTCAATGAGCAGTTCTTC. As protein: CASSPAMVNEQFF.